These 26 T cell receptor beta chains originate from one sample sequenced in a study of blood T cell repertoires in COVID-19. Method: immunoSEQ multiplex PCR; TCRdb's copy keeps in-frame clones and lacks some. The sample shows about 220,000 clones, roughly 84% of them seen only once. The sample taken for sequencing was PBMCs or T cells enriched from blood (not recorded which). The source of these receptors is a woman in her forties who had recovered from COVID-19.

CDR3 sequence reads: CASSESGDYGYTF. The CDR3 DNA is TGTGCCAGCAGTGAATCAGGCGACTATGGCTACACCTTC. The V gene is TRBV2, the J gene TRBJ1-2; D ambiguous. The germline V gene encodes CDR1 SNHLY and CDR2 FYNNEI. V gave up 2 bases and J gave up 3 bases, with 7 bases separating them. The CDR3 extends over 13 amino acids.

This chain connects TRBV19 to TRBJ2-1; 8 bases align to TRBD2. The CDR3 has 13 residues. CDR1 is LNHDA, CDR2 SQIVND, per germline (reference sequence). The V and J ends lost 4 bases and 12 bases, in that order; junction bases with no gene match: 8. CDR3 bases: TGTGCCAGTAGTAGGGGGACTAGATACCGGCAGTTCTTC. This sequence encodes CASSRGTRYRQFF.

This chain links TRBV7-2 with TRBJ1-2; D unresolved. V gave up 5 bases and J gave up 5 bases, with 9 bases separating them. The CDR3 sequence is 12 residues long. Germline lookup yields CDR1 SGHTA and CDR2 FQGNSA. The CDR3 reads CASSQEYYGYTF. The CDR3 bases are TGTGCCAGCAGCCAGGAATATTATGGCTACACCTTC. Filled out from reference TRBV7-2 and TRBJ1-2, the complete variable domain reads GAGVSQSPSNKVTEKGKDVELRCDPISGHTALYWYRQSLGQGLEFLIYFQGNSAPDKSGLPSDRFSAERTGGSVSTLTIQRTQQEDSAVYLCASSQEYYGYTFGSGTRLTVV.

The genes are TRBV2 and TRBJ1-1, with a possible D match to TRBD1 (5 bases). This CDR3 comprises 15 residues. Trimming left V 2 bases short and J 3 bases short, with 13 bases between. From germline, CDR1 is SNHLY and CDR2 FYNNEI. The CDR3 DNA reads TGTGCCAGCAGTGAAAGATTTACAGGTGACACTGAAGCTTTCTTT. Translating it yields CASSERFTGDTEAFF.

This sequence joins TRBV18 and TRBJ1-2; D is possibly TRBD1 (5 bases). Trimming shortened V by 2 bases and J by 6 bases, and 13 bases separated the two germline ends. The germline V gene has CDR1 KGHSH and CDR2 LQKENI. The CDR3 extends over 14 amino acids. The CDR3 reads CASSPDSLRNGYTF. Written as DNA, the CDR3 is TGTGCCAGCTCACCAGACAGTTTGAGAAATGGCTACACCTTC. Complete variable domain (other parts from reference TRBV18 and TRBJ1-2): NAGVMQNPRHLVRRRGQEARLRCSPMKGHSHVYWYRQLPEEGLKFMVYLQKENIIDESGMPKERFSAEFPKEGPSILRIQQVVRGDSAAYFCASSPDSLRNGYTFGSGTRLTVV.

The rearrangement joins TRBV5-1 to TRBJ1-1; 11 bases fit TRBD1. This CDR3 contains 19 residues. The V segment lost 0 bases and the J segment 1 base; nucleotides outside the gene matches: 11. CDR1 is SGHRS and CDR2 is YFSETQ in the germline V gene. CDR3 sequence: CASSLGDRGTISPNTEAFF. The CDR3 coding sequence is TGCGCCAGCAGCTTGGGGGACAGGGGGACCATATCCCCGAACACTGAAGCTTTCTTT.

The rearrangement links TRBV28 to TRBJ1-5; D might be TRBD1 (5 bases). Germline CDR1 MDHEN, CDR2 SYDVKM. Trimming removed 1 base at V and 7 bases at J, with 17 bases between. The CDR3 length is 16 residues. CDR3 protein: CASSLLAGKVGQPQHF. CDR3 nucleotide sequence: TGTGCCAGCAGTTTATTGGCAGGGAAGGTGGGACAGCCCCAGCATTTT.

J is TRBJ2-2 and V is TRBV27; perhaps TRBD2 as D (6 bases). V lost 3 bases and J 11 bases, leaving 13 bases between the germline ends. The CDR3 loop spans 13 amino acids. Germline V gives CDR1 MNHEY, CDR2 SMNVEV (reference sequence). The CDR3 DNA follows: TGTGCCAGCAGTTTGGGAGGACAACCCGAGCTGTTTTTT. It codes for CASSLGGQPELFF.

This clone was seen a single time. The chain employs TRBV18 and TRBJ1-5; 7 bases align to TRBD1. The junction had 6 bases not matched to a gene; V was cut back by 4 bases and J by 0 bases. Germline V gene data show CDR1 as KGHSH and CDR2 as LQKENI. This CDR3 contains 16 residues. The CDR3 DNA reads TGTGCCAGCTCACAGGACAGGCCGAATAGCAATCAGCCCCAGCATTTT. Encoded protein: CASSQDRPNSNQPQHF. The whole variable domain, filled in from reference TRBV18 and TRBJ1-5, reads NAGVMQNPRHLVRRRGQEARLRCSPMKGHSHVYWYRQLPEEGLKFMVYLQKENIIDESGMPKERFSAEFPKEGPSILRIQQVVRGDSAAYFCASSQDRPNSNQPQHFGDGTRLSIL.

The chain carries TRBV27 and TRBJ1-4; D is unresolved. V dropped 7 bases and J dropped 8 bases, with 17 bases sitting between them. The length of the CDR3 is 14 residues. Germline lookup yields CDR1 MNHEY and CDR2 SMNVEV (reference sequence). The CDR3 DNA reads TGTGCCAGCACCCAACTAGCGGAGGAGGAAAAACTGTTTTTT. Translating it yields CASTQLAEEEKLFF.

The J gene is TRBJ2-3, the V gene TRBV9, with D possibly being TRBD2 (6 bases). Germline V CDR1 and CDR2: SGDLS, YYNGEE. The CDR3 has 15 residues. V was pared by 0 bases and J by 10 bases, with 18 bases between. The CDR3 nucleotides are TGTGCCAGCAGCGTAGGGGCTGGGGGGTTGAAGGCGCAGTATTTT. Its protein is CASSVGAGGLKAQYF.

This clone was seen more than once but under ten times. The gene calls are TRBV20-1 and TRBJ1-1; 7 bases are a match to TRBD1. The J segment lost 6 bases and the V segment lost 3 bases, leaving 7 bases of the junction unmatched. Per the germline V gene, CDR1 is DFQATT and CDR2 is SNEGSKA (reference sequence). This CDR3 region has 13 residues. CDR3 amino acids: CSASDDRDPEAFF. In DNA, the CDR3 is TGCAGTGCTAGTGACGACAGGGACCCTGAAGCTTTCTTT.

This clone was detected only once. The genes are TRBV19 and TRBJ2-1, with D hard to call. Trimming removed 2 bases from V and 5 bases from J, with 13 bases in between. This CDR3 region has 15 residues. From germline, CDR1 is LNHDA and CDR2 SQIVND (reference sequence). CDR3 region: CASSISRGYHNEQFF. CDR3 coding DNA: TGTGCCAGTAGTATATCCAGAGGCTACCACAATGAGCAGTTCTTC.

The V call is TRBV27, the J call TRBJ1-5; possible D gene TRBD1, 5 bases. The CDR3 has 14 amino acids. Germline V gene sequence: CDR1 MNHEY, CDR2 SMNVEV (reference sequence). Trimming took 5 bases from V and 5 from J, leaving 13 bases between them. As DNA, the CDR3 is TGTGCCAGCAGTCATACGCAGGGCCATCAGCCCCAGCATTTT. Residues: CASSHTQGHQPQHF.

This rearrangement joins TRBV25-1 to TRBJ1-2; D gene uncertain. Trimming cost V 6 bases and J 8 bases, with 10 bases left between them. The CDR3 is made up of 11 amino acids. Germline V gene data show CDR1 as MGHDK and CDR2 as SYGVNS. The CDR3 spells CASREERGYTF. CDR3 coding DNA: TGTGCCAGCAGGGAGGAGAGGGGCTACACCTTC.

Written as DNA, the CDR3 is TGTGCCAGCAGCAAATTGGACAGGGAAGAGACCCAGTACTTC. This encodes CASSKLDREETQYF. The chain combines TRBV6-2 or TRBV6-3 with TRBJ2-5; TRBD1 agrees at 8 bases. V lost 6 bases to trimming and J lost 3 bases; unmatched junction nucleotides: 6. Germline CDR1 and CDR2: MNHEY and SVGEGT. This CDR3 comprises 14 residues.

This chain links TRBV10-1 with TRBJ1-2; 11 nucleotides match TRBD1. CDR1 is WNHNN, CDR2 SYGVQD, per germline (reference sequence). The V segment lost 5 bases and the J segment 5 bases; nucleotides outside the gene matches: 13. The length of the CDR3 is 17 residues. The CDR3 coding sequence is TGCGCCAGCAGTTACCGGGACAGGGGGTCGAGGTGGTATGGCTACACCTTC. Protein product: CASSYRDRGSRWYGYTF.

This sequence joins TRBV7-8 and TRBJ2-3, with D possibly being TRBD2 (5 bases). Germline assignment: CDR1 SGHVS and CDR2 FQNEAQ. Deletions cut 5 bases from V and 4 bases from J, with 10 bases between. The CDR3 runs 13 residues. CDR3: CASSPPRADTQYF. In DNA form, the CDR3 reads TGTGCCAGCAGCCCCCCGCGGGCAGATACGCAGTATTTT.

This clone has a single count. The rearrangement uses TRBV30 and TRBJ1-2; 9 bases are shared with TRBD1. Germline lookup yields CDR1 GTSNPN and CDR2 SVGIG (reference sequence). CDR3 length: 16 residues. V lost 3 bases to trimming and J lost 4 bases; unmatched junction nucleotides: 12. The CDR3 loop is CAWRDLDRGRAYGYTF. CDR3 coding DNA: TGTGCCTGGAGAGACCTGGACAGGGGAAGAGCCTATGGCTACACCTTC.

CDR3 bases: TGTGCCAGTAGTATAGCCAGGGGATTCTCCTACGAGCAGTACTTC. Translation: CASSIARGFSYEQYF. The chain recombines TRBV19 with TRBJ2-7, with D possibly matching TRBD1 (6 bases). Germline values: CDR1 LNHDA, CDR2 SQIVND (reference sequence). The CDR3 runs 15 residues. Trimming left V 1 base short and J 0 bases short, with 10 bases between.

The rearrangement joins TRBV7-9 to TRBJ1-1; possibly TRBD1 for D (5 bases). Between the trimmed V and J ends, which lost 7 bases and 3 bases, there was a span of 12 bases. The CDR3 totals 13 residues. Per the germline V gene, CDR1 is SEHNR and CDR2 is FQNEAQ (reference sequence). In DNA form, the CDR3 reads TGTGCCAGCAACCATTGGGGGGACACTGAAGCTTTCTTT. Translated, it gives CASNHWGDTEAFF.

V is TRBV19 and J is TRBJ2-7, with D hard to call. CDR3 size: 12 residues. Looked up from germline, CDR1 is LNHDA and CDR2 is SQIVND (reference sequence). Between the trimmed V and J ends, which lost 7 bases and 3 bases, there was a span of 10 bases. CDR3 residues: CASKPGFYEQYF. The CDR3 DNA is TGTGCCAGTAAGCCGGGTTTCTACGAGCAGTACTTC. Full variable domain (outside the CDR3, taken from reference TRBV19 and TRBJ2-7): DGGITQSPKYLFRKEGQNVTLSCEQNLNHDAMYWYRQDPGQGLRLIYYSQIVNDFQKGDIAEGYSVSREKKESFPLTVTSAQKNPTAFYLCASKPGFYEQYFGPGTRLTVT.

The chain has TRBV29-1 and TRBJ2-3, with a tentative D call TRBD1 (5 bases). Trimming removed 8 bases from V and 2 bases from J, with 23 bases in between. The germline V gene has CDR1 SQVTM and CDR2 ANQGSEA. CDR3 size: 16 residues. The DNA for the CDR3 is TGCAGCTCAGGGAAGCGCCTCCCCACGATCACAGATACGCAGTATTTT. Residues: CSSGKRLPTITDTQYF.

The chain has TRBV6-5 and TRBJ2-1; 9 bases are a match to TRBD2. This CDR3 contains 14 residues. V gave up 8 bases and J gave up 12 bases; unmatched junction bases: 14. Germline loops: CDR1 MNHEY, CDR2 SVGAGI. This CDR3 reads CASVGTSRYEAQFF. As DNA, the CDR3 is TGTGCCAGCGTTGGGACTAGCCGTTATGAGGCGCAGTTCTTC.

As regards this clone: Because it lacks the conserved phenylalanine or tryptophan at the end, this CDR3 is likely a read error. Because the CDR3's place on the DNA is in doubt, the DNA is left out and the CDR3 is given as listed by TCRdb. The CDR3 sequence: CASSQGLGEQGEV. V usage is TRBV3-1 (or the pseudogene TRBV3-2) and J usage is TRBJ1-2; TRBD1 is the table's D call, not checked against the DNA. The CDR3 is 13 residues long, ends included. Germline values: CDR1 LGHDT, CDR2 YNNKEL (reference sequence).

The CDR3 sequence: CASPRSRSNQPQHF. The DNA of the CDR3 is TGTGCCTCCCCCCGGTCCAGGAGCAATCAGCCCCAGCATTTT. The genes are TRBV18 and TRBJ1-5; D uncertain. The ends were cut back, 11 bases at V and 1 base at J, with 15 bases in the middle. Germline CDR1 is KGHSH and CDR2 is LQKENI. The CDR3 covers 14 residues.